This T cell receptor beta chain was recorded in a study of blood T cells in healthy people across ages. Donors gave roughly 9.1 milliliters of peripheral blood apiece. Alongside a J-beta primer mix, a sample-barcoded 5' primer served in a second PCR lasting about 6 to 12 cycles. TCRdb passed the 5' RACE reads through MiXCR, listing each CDR3 protein once. The table has about 1.6 million distinct CDR3 sequences, around 35% seen once. The sample comprised blood. The origin of this receptor is a woman in her thirties in good health.

The CDR3, as DNA: TGCAGTGCCTATTCGAAACAAACCCAGACAGGGAGGCCAAAATCCTATGGCTACACCTTC. Translated: CSAYSKQTQTGRPKSYGYTF. The chain employs TRBV20-1 and TRBJ1-2, with 7 bases identical to TRBD1. V shed 6 bases and J 4 bases; nucleotides not matched to a gene: 29. The CDR3 is 20 amino acids. Per germline, CDR1 DFQATT and CDR2 SNEGSKA (reference sequence).